The present T cell receptor (beta chain) was sequenced within a study of T cells in Graves' hyperthyroidism and ophthalmopathy (dated by TCRdb to 2018 to 2020). For the wider study: Peripheral blood samples were taken at the time of initial diagnosis, prior to any treatment. To identify distinguishing TCR V-J signatures, a discovery cohort of some 99 patients was used, comprising 43 with Graves' ophthalmopathy and under 60 with stable Graves' hyperthyroidism. Prospective prediction of ophthalmopathy was tested in an independent validation cohort consisting of some 19 hyperthyroidism patients and approximately 16 patients who later progressed to ophthalmopathy. The 90 to 100 discovery patients were randomly split 7:3 into training and test sets. In several Graves' hyperthyroidism patients, the study also compared T-cell repertoires from thyroid tissue with T-cell repertoires from blood. After blood sampling, hyperthyroidism patients were treated with methimazole at a starting dose of 30 mg daily, and ophthalmopathy patients were treated with high-dose intravenous methylprednisolone. According to the paper, TCR Vbeta CDR3 sequencing was carried out on around 140 peripheral blood samples, which came from fewer than 50 ophthalmopathy, roughly 75 hyperthyroidism and approximately 17 progressor patients. Here is what the overall study found, with its caveats: A model built on a 13 V-J signature distinguished ophthalmopathy from stable hyperthyroidism, reaching over 85% sensitivity and around 81% specificity in cross-validation and 80%/75% in testing. No statistical method was used to fix the sample size in advance, and group allocation was not hidden from the investigators. Blood samples also contained most of the expanded thyroid clonotypes (frequency above 0.001), which suggests that blood repertoires may reflect thyroid immune responses. During validation, the model predicted progression to ophthalmopathy a median of approximately 6.5 months ahead of onset, with just under 71% sensitivity and roughly 72% specificity.

Amplification of TCR beta CDR3 regions was carried out from RNA transcripts. The TCR CDR3 was subjected to a first round of RT-PCR using the HTBI primer set and the Qiagen OneStep RT-PCR kit. A second multiplex PCR round built the libraries, followed by size selection and purification. Paired-end sequencing of the libraries was performed with 100 bp reads on an Illumina HiSeq2000. Per the authors' processing: SOAPnuke was used to process the raw data, throwing out any read that contained adapters or uncalled bases, had a mean Phred below 15, or lacked an exact constant-primer or identifier match. COPE v1.2.5 was used to merge high-quality paired reads, and clonotypes were defined as unique nucleotide sequences. Clonotypes were aligned to IMGT TRBV, TRBD and TRBJ reference segments using MiTCR v1.1. Only V-J combinations with frequency above 0.0001, covering approximately 99% of repertoires, were analysed. A TCS score was defined as the ratio between F50 (clonal expansion) and ExV (chaos), using BLOSUM62-based TCRdist between CDR3 peptides within each V-J. Welch's t-statistics and random forest reduced around 550 V-J features to about 12, which were used in a naive Bayes classifier (R e1071). TCRdb redid the processing of the public reads, applying fastp at Q25 and MiXCR, and retained in-frame beta chains. Every distinct CDR3 protein forms one entry, paired with its most common genes and DNA. Clone size and V and J calls follow TCRdb, not the original study. For this sample the table gives 550,000 to 850,000 distinct CDR3 sequences, of which 18% were detected only once. The top ten clones comprise 16% of the sample.

Hyperthyroidism patients were newly diagnosed, had a disease duration of under 2 months, and were aged 18 to 65 years. Patients with uncontrolled infections, other autoimmune diseases, pregnancy or lactation were excluded. Diagnoses relied on clinical symptoms, serum thyroxine and TRAb, thyroid ultrasound and orbital computed tomography. Blood from progressor patients was collected at the time of first diagnosis with hyperthyroidism, before any ophthalmopathy symptoms had appeared. PBMCs were isolated from 10 ml of fresh peripheral blood by Ficoll-Paque density gradient centrifugation. Progressor patients were first diagnosed with Graves' hyperthyroidism and then developed ophthalmopathy during follow-up. Total RNA was extracted using Trizol reagent, and RNA quality was assessed on an Agilent 2100 Bioanalyzer. This clonotype was seen more than once but under ten times. The specificity of this receptor is unknown. Base qualities were left out, and no much larger clone turns up one base away.

In the germline V gene (reference sequence), CDR1 corresponds to MNHEY and CDR2 to SMNVEV. The CDR3 starts with the cysteine, ends with the phenylalanine, and has 15 residues. CDR3 DNA is the only sequence kept; it has 45 bases, read in frame from the first base. V drops 3 bases and J drops 2 bases, leaving 11 bases in between. The source material was blood. The sequence links TRBV27 to TRBJ1-5; no D segment can be confidently identified. The receptor was isolated from a woman in her forties or fifties with Graves' hyperthyroidism that later progressed to Graves' ophthalmopathy. The DNA sequence reads TGTGCCAGCAGTTTGTTGGGAGCCGGCAATCAGCCCCAGCATTTT. It translates to CASSLLGAGNQPQHF.